The 4 T cell receptor beta chains presented below share a single source sample, sequenced in a study of cytomegalovirus exposure and HLA in healthy donors. 13 Jbeta primers and 60 Vbeta primers were used for the PCR. Some clones are missing from TCRdb's copy, which holds only in-frame ones; the method was immunoSEQ multiplex PCR. The data hold roughly 130,000 clones, with approximately 80% observed a single time. Sequenced input: PBMCs. The receptors come from a man over 45 in good health and CMV-seronegative.

About this clone: Other DNA sequences in the sample encode the same CDR3. The rearrangement uses TRBV18 and TRBJ2-7; unclear D gene. The germline V gene has CDR1 KGHSH and CDR2 LQKENI. V lost 3 bases and J lost 0, with 6 bases in between. This CDR3 is 13 amino acids long. CDR3 sequence: CASSPPGSYEQYF. CDR3 nucleotide sequence: TGTGCCAGCTCACCGCCCGGCTCCTACGAGCAGTACTTC.

The chain uses TRBV18 and TRBJ1-2, with a tentative D call TRBD1 (5 bases). The CDR3 runs to 13 residues. Per the germline V gene, CDR1 is KGHSH and CDR2 is LQKENI. The ends were cut back, 3 bases at V and 3 bases at J, with 8 bases in the middle. CDR3 in amino acids: CASSPDIDYGYTF. In DNA, the CDR3 is TGTGCCAGCTCACCGGACATCGACTATGGCTACACCTTC. The full variable domain, with the rest looked up from reference TRBV18 and TRBJ1-2, is NAGVMQNPRHLVRRRGQEARLRCSPMKGHSHVYWYRQLPEEGLKFMVYLQKENIIDESGMPKERFSAEFPKEGPSILRIQQVVRGDSAAYFCASSPDIDYGYTFGSGTRLTVV.

The CDR3 sequence is CAWDRVGGNTEAFF. CDR3 bases: TGTGCCTGGGACAGGGTCGGGGGGAACACTGAAGCTTTCTTT. The chain couples TRBV30 to TRBJ1-1, with 7 bases identical to TRBD1. Germline lookup yields CDR1 GTSNPN and CDR2 SVGIG (reference sequence). V dropped 5 bases and J dropped 1; count of bases not matched to a gene: 7. CDR3 size: 14 residues. The entire variable domain, with the rest obtained from reference TRBV30 and TRBJ1-1, is as follows: SQTIHQWPATLVQPVGSPLSLECTVEGTSNPNLYWYRQAAGRGLQLLFYSVGIGQISSEVPQNLSASRPQDRQFILSSKKLLLSDSGFYLCAWDRVGGNTEAFFGQGTRLTVV.

This clone was counted only a few times. The gene calls are TRBV2 and TRBJ1-1; D ambiguous. The CDR3 runs to 14 residues. The germline gives CDR1 SNHLY, CDR2 FYNNEI. The V gene lost 2 bases and the J gene lost 0 bases, with 7 bases spanning the gap. CDR3 nucleotides: TGTGCCAGCAGTGAACCGGGAATGAACACTGAAGCTTTCTTT. It translates to CASSEPGMNTEAFF.